A selection of T cell receptor beta chains follows, all from one sample in a study of molecular identifiers for immune sequencing clone quantification. In TCRdb, the PCR reads were re-called with MiXCR into one record per CDR3 protein. Among about 630,000 distinct CDR3 sequences listed, around 25% were seen once. What was sequenced was naive CD8+ T cells from blood, with Jurkat cell RNA spiked in. The receptors here all came from a human donor in good health. Some libraries in this study had Jurkat cell RNA spiked in. Each CDR3 is given with its conserved first and last residue. Fields, in order: V gene, clone size, D gene, J gene, CDR3 DNA, CDR3 protein. D genes are given only for firm matches. The size of a clone is reported for some rows only, either as once, few or many, or as a class for expanded clones.

TRBV7-9	-	-	TRBJ1-5	TGTGCCAGCAGCTTAGATCGGGCAGGGAAGACCAAATATAGCAATCAGCCCCAGCATTTT	CASSLDRAGKTKYSNQPQHF
TRBV20-1	many	-	TRBJ2-3	TGCAGTGCTAGAGATCCGGCTAGATGGCTTGATACGCAGTATTTT	CSARDPARWLDTQYF
TRBV28	many	-	TRBJ1-5	TGTGCCAGCAGTTTAGGGCAGAATAATCAGCCCCAGCATTTT	CASSLGQNNQPQHF
TRBV5-3	few	-	TRBJ1-2	TGTGCCAGCAGCTTGGAAGAGGGGCTAAACTATGGCTACACCTTC	CASSLEEGLNYGYTF
TRBV12-3/TRBV12-4	-	-	TRBJ2-5	TGTGCCAGCAGTTTATTTCGTGACGCAGAGACCCAGTACTTC	CASSLFRDAETQYF
TRBV28	-	TRBD1	TRBJ2-2	TGTGCCAGCAGTTCATCGGCTTATTACCGGGACAGGGAGGCCGGGGAGCTGTTTTTT	CASSSSAYYRDREAGELFF
TRBV14	few	-	TRBJ1-2	TGTGCCAGCAGCCGCGGGGCAGGGTCGGACGGTGGCTACACCTTC	CASSRGAGSDGGYTF
TRBV27	-	TRBD1	TRBJ1-1	TGTGCCAGCAGTTTAGGGACAGGGGGCCAGACTGAAGCTTTCTTT	CASSLGTGGQTEAFF
TRBV5-6	few	-	TRBJ2-7	TGTGCCAGCAGCGCAAAGGTAGTTGTCTACGAGCAGTACTTC	CASSAKVVVYEQYF
TRBV16	-	-	TRBJ2-7	TGTGCCAGCAGCCAAGGAGGAACAGTCTCCTACGAGCAGTACTTC	CASSQGGTVSYEQYF
TRBV19	-	-	TRBJ2-7	TGTGCCAGTGGGCTCGGGAACTCCTACGAGCAGTACTTC	CASGLGNSYEQYF
TRBV7-8	few	TRBD1	TRBJ1-2	TGTGCCAGCAGCTTAGCTAGACAGGGGAATTACTATGGCTACACCTTC	CASSLARQGNYYGYTF
TRBV7-2	-	-	TRBJ1-6	TGTACCAGTGGACCCTGGGCAGGCTATAATTCACCCCTCCACTTT	CTSGPWAGYNSPLHF
TRBV6-2/TRBV6-3	-	-	TRBJ1-2	TGTGCCAGCAGTTACTCGACCAGAAATGGCTACACCTTC	CASSYSTRNGYTF
TRBV2	few	-	TRBJ2-6	TGTGCCAGCAGTGACCCAGGAGACTCTGGGGCCAACGTCCTGACTTTC	CASSDPGDSGANVLTF
TRBV9	few	-	TRBJ2-1	TGTGCCAGCAGCGTAGAGGGGCAACAATACAATGAGCAGTTCTTC	CASSVEGQQYNEQFF
TRBV28	many	-	TRBJ2-7	TGTGCCAGCAGTTCCCCCTACGAGCAGTACTTC	CASSSPYEQYF
TRBV27	few	TRBD2	TRBJ2-3	TGTGCCAGCAGTCCAGTAGGGGTTAGCGGGTCCACAGATACGCAGTATTTT	CASSPVGVSGSTDTQYF
TRBV4-3	few	-	TRBJ2-7	TGCGACAGCAGCCAAGATCATGCGGGTCGGGAGCAGTACTTC	CDSSQDHAGREQYF
TRBV27	-	-	TRBJ1-2	TGTGCCAGCCGCGGGGGGCTCGACTATGGCTACACCTTC	CASRGGLDYGYTF
TRBV4-3	-	TRBD2	TRBJ2-1	TGCGCCAGCAGCCAAGATTTTGTAGCGGGCCTAAGCTCCTACAATGAGCAGTTCTTC	CASSQDFVAGLSSYNEQFF
TRBV7-9	many	TRBD1	TRBJ2-7	TGTGCCAGCAGCCCAGAACAGGGGGTGTACGAGCAGTACTTC	CASSPEQGVYEQYF
TRBV15	many	-	TRBJ1-3	TGTGCCACCAGGAGTCTGGAAGGCACCATATATTTT	CATRSLEGTIYF
TRBV29-1	-	-	TRBJ1-1	TGCAGCGCCGACGGGGGGATAGGCACTGAAGCTTTCTTT	CSADGGIGTEAFF
TRBV6-5	many	-	TRBJ2-3	TGTGCCAGCAGTTACAGGAACACAGATACGCAGTATTTT	CASSYRNTDTQYF
TRBV11-2	-	TRBD2	TRBJ2-2	TGTGCCAGCAGCTTTTCAGCGGGGGGGTTCACCGGGGAGCTGTTTTTT	CASSFSAGGFTGELFF
TRBV6-5	-	-	TRBJ1-1	TGTGCCAGCAGTTACGGGACCGCTGAAGCTTTCTTT	CASSYGTAEAFF
TRBV5-1	few	-	TRBJ2-7	TGCCGTACCCCGGGACACGGGGACTACGAGCAGTACTTC	CRTPGHGDYEQYF
TRBV6-1	-	TRBD2	TRBJ2-7	TGTGCCAGCAGTGAAGTGACTAGCGGGAGTCCCTACGAGCAGTACTTC	CASSEVTSGSPYEQYF
TRBV27	-	-	TRBJ1-5	TGTGCCAGCAGTTTAAGAGGGAGCAATCAGTCCCAGCATTTT	CASSLRGSNQSQHF
TRBV5-6	-	-	TRBJ2-6	TGTGCCAGCAGCTTGGTCGGGACACGCTCTGGGGCCAACGTCCTGACTTTC	CASSLVGTRSGANVLTF
TRBV20-1	many	-	TRBJ2-4	TGCAGTGCTAACACCCTACTAGCCGATGCCAAAAACATTCAGTACTTC	CSANTLLADAKNIQYF